This T cell receptor (beta chain) originates from a study of T cell repertoires in cytomegalovirus infection (dated by TCRdb to the late 2010s). Study-wide context: Donor HLA type was relevant to the analysis, as public TCR beta signatures indicated carriage of CMV infection together with the matching HLA type.

The sample was run on an Illumina HiSeq 1500. TCRdb reprocessed the public reads (quality trimming at Q25 with fastp, clone calling with MiXCR) and kept in-frame beta chains. Every distinct CDR3 protein forms one entry, paired with its most common genes and DNA. For this sample the table gives around 280,000 distinct CDR3 sequences, of which roughly 9.3% were detected only once. The biggest ten clones account for around 2.5% of the sample. Results the study describes overall, beyond this receptor: In the ex vivo response, HLA-C-restricted CMV-specific TCR beta clonotypes were dominant, and in two of eight donors the single most frequent clonotype came from this HLA-C-restricted group. In both this cohort and an independent cohort of 300 to 450 donors, the cumulative frequency of public TCR beta family members distinguished carriers of CMV infection plus the relevant HLA type.

Taken from cysteine to phenylalanine, the CDR3 has 11 residues. Just CDR3 DNA is preserved here, 33 bases in frame from base 1. V is reduced by 6 bases and J by 5 bases, leaving a spacing of 7 bases between them. Per the germline V gene, MDHEN is the CDR1 and SYDVKM is the CDR2. The sample holds many counts of this clonotype. The specificity of this receptor is unknown. No much larger clonotype is one base removed from it; base qualities were not supplied. The sequencing sample was made of PBMCs. This clonotype was obtained from a human donor in good health (CMV status not recorded). Some clones in this sample may be carry-over from other donors' samples. Rearrangement joined TRBV28 to TRBJ2-5; the D gene is unclear. DNA sequence: TGTGCCAGCAGCAGCTTGGAGACCCAGTACTTC. It encodes CASSSLETQYF.